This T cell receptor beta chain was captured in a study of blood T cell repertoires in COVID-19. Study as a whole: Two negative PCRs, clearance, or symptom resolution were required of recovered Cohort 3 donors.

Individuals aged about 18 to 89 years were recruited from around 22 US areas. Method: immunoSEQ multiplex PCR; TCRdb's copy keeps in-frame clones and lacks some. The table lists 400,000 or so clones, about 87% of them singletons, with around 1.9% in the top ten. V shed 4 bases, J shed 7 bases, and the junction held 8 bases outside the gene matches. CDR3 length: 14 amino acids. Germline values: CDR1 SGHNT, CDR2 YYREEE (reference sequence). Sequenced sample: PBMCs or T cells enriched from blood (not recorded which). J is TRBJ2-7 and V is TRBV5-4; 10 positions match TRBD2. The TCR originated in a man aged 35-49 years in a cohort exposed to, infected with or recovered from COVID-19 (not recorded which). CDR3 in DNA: TGTGCCAGCAGCAGAAGCGGGAGGGCGGGGGAGCAGTACTTC. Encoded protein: CASSRSGRAGEQYF.